The 32 T cell receptor beta chains given below trace back to one sample, sequenced in a study of shared clonotypes between healthy human individuals (dated by TCRdb to the early 2020s). Libraries were made using the immunoSEQ multiplex PCR assay. TCRdb took over this immuneACCESS table, retaining in-frame rearrangements with V and J assigned. Such tables are incomplete; in checked studies, under half of the missing clones stem from an unresolved V gene, and the remainder is unexplained. Counted in this sample were 600,000 to 750,000 clones; approximately 77% of them appeared once. Around 1.8% of the sample goes to the ten largest clones. Source material: memory CD4+ T cells sorted from blood. In light of the paper, this sample's cell subset or site label describes: CD45RA-negative fraction. These receptors were collected from a woman aged 25 to 39 in good health.

This rearrangement joins TRBV4-1 to TRBJ2-1; 16 positions agree with TRBD2. There are 20 residues in the CDR3. Germline trimming cut 0 bases from V and 0 bases from J; bases unmatched to any gene: 5. CDR1 MGHRA and CDR2 YSYEKL come from the germline V gene. Here the CDR3 DNA reads TGCGCCAGCAGCCAAGAGGGACTAGCGGGAGGGGGGTCCTCCTACAATGAGCAGTTCTTC. It codes for CASSQEGLAGGGSSYNEQFF.

Only a few counts were recorded for this clone. This specimen includes other DNA sequences encoding the same CDR3. This chain joins TRBV28 and TRBJ1-2; no clear D. There are 14 residues in the CDR3. The V and J ends lost 2 bases and 2 bases respectively, with 9 bases between them. The germline CDR1 and CDR2 sequences are MDHEN and SYDVKM. The CDR3 bases are TGTGCCAGCAGTTTAACGACGGCGAACTATGGCTACACCTTC. Its translation: CASSLTTANYGYTF.

Notes on this clone: Other DNA variants within this sample encode the same CDR3. The rearrangement links TRBV2 to TRBJ2-7; no firm D call. Germline loops: CDR1 SNHLY, CDR2 FYNNEI. The length of the CDR3 is 12 residues. Trimming took 6 bases from V and 2 from J, leaving 8 bases between them. The CDR3 loop reads CASRPETYEQYF. The CDR3 DNA sequence: TGTGCCAGCAGGCCAGAGACCTACGAGCAGTACTTC.

The V gene is TRBV4-1, the J gene TRBJ1-5, with TRBD1 identical over 7 bases. There are 16 residues in the CDR3. The V and J ends lost 1 base and 3 bases, in that order; junction bases with no gene match: 6. The V gene's germline CDR1 is MGHRA and CDR2 YSYEKL. CDR3 DNA sequence: TGCGCCAGCAGCCAAGCCGGGACAGCAAACAATCAGCCCCAGCATTTT. Its translation is CASSQAGTANNQPQHF.

V gene TRBV15 combines with J gene TRBJ2-5; 12 positions agree with TRBD2. In germline, CDR1 is LNHNV, CDR2 YYDKDF (reference sequence). The junction had 5 bases not matched to a gene; V was cut back by 4 bases and J by 5 bases. The CDR3 is 15 residues long. The CDR3 loop is CATSTKTSGSETQYF. In nucleotides, the CDR3 is TGTGCCACCAGCACCAAGACTAGCGGGAGTGAGACCCAGTACTTC.

The CDR3 loop reads CASSPGLGGRRNTDTQYF. The CDR3 coding sequence is TGTGCCAGCAGCCCGGGGTTAGGCGGGAGAAGAAACACAGATACGCAGTATTTT. The J gene is TRBJ2-3, the V gene TRBV11-2, with 7 bases lining up with TRBD2. CDR3 length: 18 residues. Looked up from germline, CDR1 is SGHAT and CDR2 is FQNNGV. The trim removed 5 bases at V and 2 bases at J, leaving 16 bases unmatched.

With regard to this clone: This specimen includes other DNA sequences encoding the same CDR3. The genes are TRBV19 and TRBJ1-5; 7 bases match TRBD1. CDR3 length equals 15 residues. CDR1 is LNHDA and CDR2 is SQIVND in the germline V gene (reference sequence). V lost 2 bases, J lost 2 bases, and 3 bases stayed unmatched. Here the CDR3 DNA reads TGTGCCAGTAGTATACAGGGGGGTGGCAATCAGCCCCAGCATTTT. Translating it yields CASSIQGGGNQPQHF.

This clone occurred a few times. The chain carries TRBV19 and TRBJ1-4, with 7 bases identical to TRBD1. Germline trimming cut 5 bases from V and 6 bases from J; bases unmatched to any gene: 3. This CDR3 spans 13 amino acids. Germline V gene sequence: CDR1 LNHDA, CDR2 SQIVND (reference sequence). This chain's CDR3 is CASSYRGDEKLFF. The CDR3 nucleotides read TGTGCCAGTAGTTACAGGGGAGATGAAAAACTGTTTTTT.

The rearrangement links TRBV28 to TRBJ2-7; D is undetermined. The CDR3 loop spans 15 amino acids. CDR1 is MDHEN and CDR2 is SYDVKM in the germline V gene. V lost 3 bases and J 6 bases, leaving 18 bases between the germline ends. In DNA form, the CDR3 reads TGTGCCAGCAGTTTGATCCGAATCCCCCCAGCCGAGCAGTACTTC. Protein: CASSLIRIPPAEQYF.

This chain connects TRBV6-5 to TRBJ1-2; D unresolved. CDR3 length: 14 amino acids. In germline, CDR1 is MNHEY, CDR2 SVGAGI. Trimming removed 7 bases at V and 0 bases at J, with 12 bases between. The CDR3: CASTKMDSNYGYTF. The CDR3, as DNA: TGTGCCAGCACCAAAATGGACTCTAACTATGGCTACACCTTC.

This sequence joins TRBV19 and TRBJ2-1; 7 bases agree with TRBD2. Germline loops: CDR1 LNHDA, CDR2 SQIVND (reference sequence). The CDR3 covers 15 residues. With 5 bases clipped from V and 2 bases from J, the junction kept 6 bases outside the gene matches. The CDR3 protein is CASSQTGGPYNEQFF. The CDR3 nucleotides read TGTGCCAGTAGTCAAACGGGAGGTCCCTACAATGAGCAGTTCTTC.

The J gene is TRBJ1-3, the V gene TRBV18; TRBD1 aligns across 7 bases. This CDR3 is 15 amino acids long. Trimming took 2 bases from V and 2 from J; bases not matched to a gene: 3. CDR1 is KGHSH and CDR2 is LQKENI in the germline V gene. DNA of the CDR3: TGTGCCAGCTCACCAACAGGGGTGGCTGGAAACACCATATATTTT. It specifies CASSPTGVAGNTIYF. Together with reference TRBV18 and TRBJ1-3, the CDR3 gives the full variable domain: NAGVMQNPRHLVRRRGQEARLRCSPMKGHSHVYWYRQLPEEGLKFMVYLQKENIIDESGMPKERFSAEFPKEGPSILRIQQVVRGDSAAYFCASSPTGVAGNTIYFGEGSWLTVV.

A remark on this clone: The sample carries other DNA sequences with the same CDR3. The CDR3 sequence: CASSPRDLSGNTIYF. The CDR3 nucleotides read TGTGCCAGCTCACCAAGGGACCTTTCTGGAAACACCATATATTTT. The genes are TRBV18 and TRBJ1-3, with a weak D call TRBD1 (5 bases). This CDR3 comprises 15 residues. The germline V and J ends were trimmed by 2 bases and 1 base, with 9 bases remaining between them. CDR1 is KGHSH and CDR2 is LQKENI in the germline V gene.

On this clone itself: Additional DNA sequences in this sample encode the identical CDR3. The chain recombines TRBV7-3 with TRBJ2-3, with TRBD2 matching 10 bases. V shed 5 bases, J shed 2 bases, and the junction held 4 bases outside the gene matches. CDR3 size: 15 residues. The germline CDR1 and CDR2 sequences are SGHTA and FQGTGA. CDR3 in amino acids: CASSPAGGPTDTQYF. In DNA form, the CDR3 reads TGTGCCAGCAGCCCAGCGGGAGGGCCCACAGATACGCAGTATTTT.

V and J are TRBV7-9 and TRBJ2-2, with D tentatively TRBD1 (6 bases). Germline CDR1 and CDR2: SEHNR and FQNEAQ (reference sequence). Trimming took 0 bases from V and 3 from J, leaving 8 bases between them. The CDR3 is made up of 15 amino acids. CDR3 sequence: CASSLATGHTGELFF. The DNA for the CDR3 is TGTGCCAGCAGCTTAGCGACAGGACACACCGGGGAGCTGTTTTTT.

The chain combines TRBV9 with TRBJ2-1; the match to TRBD2 covers 9 bases. V gave up 0 bases and J gave up 5 bases; unmatched junction bases: 3. The CDR3 sequence is 15 residues long. The germline V gene has CDR1 SGDLS and CDR2 YYNGEE. CDR3 bases: TGTGCCAGCAGCGTAGGACTAGCGGAGAACAATGAGCAGTTCTTC. This translates into CASSVGLAENNEQFF. The entire variable domain, with the rest obtained from reference TRBV9 and TRBJ2-1, is as follows: DSGVTQTPKHLITATGQRVTLRCSPRSGDLSVYWYQQSLDQGLQFLIQYYNGEERAKGNILERFSAQQFPDLHSELNLSSLELGDSALYFCASSVGLAENNEQFFGPGTRLTVL.

The gene calls are TRBV5-1 and TRBJ2-1, with D perhaps matching TRBD2 (6 bases). This CDR3 is built from 16 residues. Germline V lookup: CDR1 SGHRS, CDR2 YFSETQ. V was trimmed by 3 bases and J by 0 bases, leaving 13 bases between them. The CDR3 spells CASSSPGGPSYNEQFF. DNA of the CDR3: TGCGCCAGCAGCTCCCCCGGGGGACCCTCCTACAATGAGCAGTTCTTC.

The chain is built from TRBV15 and TRBJ2-2; the D gene is possibly TRBD2 (6 bases). V was trimmed by 4 bases and J by 7 bases, leaving 13 bases between them. CDR3 length: 14 residues. Per the germline V gene, CDR1 is LNHNV and CDR2 is YYDKDF (reference sequence). The CDR3 protein is CATSKRAGDGELFF. DNA for the CDR3: TGTGCCACCAGCAAGCGGGCTGGGGACGGGGAGCTGTTTTTT.

The genes are TRBV27 and TRBJ2-1, with TRBD2 matching 7 bases. V lost 5 bases and J lost 9; bases outside the gene matches: 13. CDR1 and CDR2 from the germline V gene are MNHEY and SMNVEV (reference sequence). The CDR3 consists of 15 residues. The CDR3 DNA is TGTGCCAGCAGTCTTTCCGGGGAGGGGATAGTTGAGCAGTTCTTC. This gives the protein CASSLSGEGIVEQFF.

The chain couples TRBV5-1 to TRBJ2-2; 9 positions agree with TRBD1. Germline V gene lookup returns CDR1 SGHRS and CDR2 YFSETQ. With V trimmed by 4 bases and J by 5 bases, 6 bases remained unmatched. This CDR3 is 15 amino acids long. The CDR3 loop is CASSLQGARTGELFF. DNA for the CDR3: TGCGCCAGCAGCCTACAGGGGGCACGAACCGGGGAGCTGTTTTTT.

The V call is TRBV6-1, the J call TRBJ2-1, with 7 bases matching TRBD2. The germline V gene encodes CDR1 MNHNS and CDR2 SASEGT. The V and J ends lost 4 bases and 8 bases, in that order; junction bases with no gene match: 8. The CDR3 extends over 14 amino acids. The CDR3 DNA reads TGTGCCAGCAGTGTTGGCGGGAGCTCCGATGAGCAGTTCTTC. This codes for CASSVGGSSDEQFF.

The rearrangement joins TRBV7-8 to TRBJ2-1, with D maybe TRBD2 (7 bases). V was clipped by 3 bases and J by 12 bases, with 18 bases between them. CDR1 is SGHVS and CDR2 is FQNEAQ in the germline V gene. The CDR3 runs 14 residues. For the CDR3, the DNA is TGTGCCAGCAGCTTGCGGGGGACCTTAGGGGGGCAGTTCTTC. Its translation is CASSLRGTLGGQFF.

The chain is built from TRBV6-1 and TRBJ2-7; maybe TRBD2 (6 bases). Germline lookup yields CDR1 MNHNS and CDR2 SASEGT. The V and J ends lost 0 bases and 4 bases respectively, with 13 bases between them. CDR3 length: 15 residues. The DNA of the CDR3 is TGTGCCAGCAGTGAAGCGTACGGGAGCGATTACGAGCAGTACTTC. As protein: CASSEAYGSDYEQYF.

This clone came up a few times. V is TRBV7-2 and J is TRBJ2-2, with TRBD2 identical over 7 bases. There are 15 residues in the CDR3. Per the germline V gene, CDR1 is SGHTA and CDR2 is FQGNSA. The V and J ends lost 5 bases and 6 bases, in that order; junction bases with no gene match: 9. The CDR3 loop is CASSQTSTQAGELFF. The CDR3 coding sequence is TGTGCCAGCAGCCAGACTAGCACGCAAGCCGGGGAGCTGTTTTTT.

This chain links TRBV20-1 with TRBJ2-5; D is tentatively TRBD1 or TRBD2 (5 bases each). CDR3 length: 11 amino acids. The ends were cut back, 3 bases at V and 10 bases at J, with 12 bases in the middle. Germline CDR1 DFQATT, CDR2 SNEGSKA (reference sequence). The CDR3 sequence is CSASIRDRQYF. For the CDR3, the DNA is TGCAGTGCTAGCATCCGGGACCGCCAGTACTTC.

This chain connects TRBV15 to TRBJ1-1; D ambiguous. The V gene's germline CDR1 is LNHNV and CDR2 YYDKDF (reference sequence). The CDR3 is made up of 16 amino acids. Trimming cost V 0 bases and J 5 bases, with 16 bases left between them. This CDR3 is CATSRDRQTKGTEAFF. The CDR3, as DNA: TGTGCCACCAGCAGAGATCGTCAAACGAAAGGGACTGAAGCTTTCTTT. The full variable domain, rest sourced from reference TRBV15 and TRBJ1-1, is DAMVIQNPRYQVTQFGKPVTLSCSQTLNHNVMYWYQQKSSQAPKLLFHYYDKDFNNEADTPDNFQSRRPNTSFCFLDIRSPGLGDTAMYLCATSRDRQTKGTEAFFGQGTRLTVV.

V usage is TRBV28 and J usage is TRBJ1-5, with D unclear. V was trimmed by 4 bases and J by 7 bases, leaving 14 bases between them. The CDR3 runs 14 residues. Per the germline V gene, CDR1 is MDHEN and CDR2 is SYDVKM. CDR3 DNA sequence: TGTGCCAGCAGTTCAGGCGGGGATGTCCAGCCCCAGCATTTT. Translating it yields CASSSGGDVQPQHF.

With regard to this clone: Other DNA variants within this sample encode the same CDR3. V usage is TRBV5-1 and J usage is TRBJ1-5; TRBD1 matches 9 bases. Germline V gene sequence: CDR1 SGHRS, CDR2 YFSETQ. This CDR3 is built from 15 residues. Unmatched junction bases numbered 9, after V lost 4 bases and J lost 7 bases. CDR3 protein: CASSLGDRDGQPQHF. The CDR3 nucleotides are TGCGCCAGCAGCCTAGGGGACAGGGATGGACAGCCCCAGCATTTT.

The gene calls are TRBV5-1 and TRBJ2-3; TRBD2 agrees at 11 bases. CDR1 is SGHRS and CDR2 is YFSETQ in the germline V gene. This CDR3 region has 14 residues. Unmatched junction bases numbered 5, after V lost 4 bases and J lost 7 bases. This CDR3 reads CASSGGTSGNTQYF. The CDR3 nucleotides read TGCGCCAGCAGCGGAGGGACTAGCGGAAATACGCAGTATTTT.

This clone was recorded many times. The same CDR3 can be traced to other DNA sequences in this sample. The chain carries TRBV4-1 and TRBJ1-2; tentative D call: TRBD1 (6 bases). The V and J ends lost 4 bases and 0 bases respectively, with 15 bases between them. This CDR3 region has 16 residues. Germline lookup yields CDR1 MGHRA and CDR2 YSYEKL. The CDR3 is CASSPTSTGTNYGYTF. CDR3 DNA: TGCGCCAGCAGCCCGACTTCGACAGGCACTAACTATGGCTACACCTTC.

The chain employs TRBV7-9 and TRBJ1-4; TRBD1 agrees at 7 bases. V trimming: 6 bases; J trimming: 4 bases; junction bases outside the gene matches: 5. CDR1 and CDR2 from the germline V gene are SEHNR and FQNEAQ (reference sequence). This CDR3 is built from 14 residues. CDR3 DNA: TGTGCCAGCAGGGAGGGACAGCTTAATGAAAAACTGTTTTTT. Translating it yields CASREGQLNEKLFF.

Here the CDR3 DNA reads TGTGCCAGCAGCCAAGGGGACAGCCCCAATTACGAGCAGTACTTC. Translation: CASSQGDSPNYEQYF. The rearrangement links TRBV5-4 to TRBJ2-7; 7 bases fit TRBD1. CDR1 is SGHNT, CDR2 YYREEE, per germline (reference sequence). With 4 bases clipped from V and 4 bases from J, the junction kept 11 bases outside the gene matches. The CDR3 spans 15 residues.